The clone carrying this T cell receptor beta chain was seen ten or more times. The target antigen is unknown. This sample is drawn from a study of T cell repertoires in cytomegalovirus infection. As for the study in general: TCR beta signatures that were public indicated CMV infection and matching HLA type. The study, taken as a whole, reports: HLA-C-restricted CMV-specific TCR beta clonotypes were dominant in the ex vivo response. Cumulative frequency of public TCR beta families picked out carriers of CMV plus the relevant HLA.

TCRdb re-derived calls from the reads in MiXCR, one entry per CDR3 protein. The table includes 200,000 to 300,000 distinct CDR3 sequences, around an eighth detected once. The V gene lost 10 bases and the J gene lost 2 bases, with 14 bases spanning the gap. The CDR3 has 14 amino acids. The V gene's germline CDR1 is SGHTA and CDR2 FQGTGA. The gene calls are TRBV7-3 and TRBJ2-2; D gene uncertain. The material sequenced was PBMCs. This TCR derives from a human donor in good health (CMV status not recorded). Some clones in this sample may be carry-over from other donors' samples. CDR3 amino acids: CATRTDPNTGELFF. CDR3 in DNA: TGTGCCACCAGGACGGACCCTAACACCGGGGAGCTGTTTTTT.